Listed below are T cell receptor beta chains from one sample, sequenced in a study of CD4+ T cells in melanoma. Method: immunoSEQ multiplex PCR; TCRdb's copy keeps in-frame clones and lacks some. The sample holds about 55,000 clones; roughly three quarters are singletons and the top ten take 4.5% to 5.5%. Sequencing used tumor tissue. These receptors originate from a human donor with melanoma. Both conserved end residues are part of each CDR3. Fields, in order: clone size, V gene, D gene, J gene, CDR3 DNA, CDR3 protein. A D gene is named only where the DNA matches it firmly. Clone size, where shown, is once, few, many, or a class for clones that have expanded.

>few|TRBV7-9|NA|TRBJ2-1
TGTGCCAGCAGCGTCCCGGAGGGGACCCTTACGTGGAATGAGCAGTTCTTC
CASSVPEGTLTWNEQFF
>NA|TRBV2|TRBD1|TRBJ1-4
TGTGCCAGCAGATCCGACAGGGGCACTAATGAAAAACTGTTTTTT
CASRSDRGTNEKLFF
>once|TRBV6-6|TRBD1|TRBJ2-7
TGTGCCAGCAGAGCTCACTCGGGACAGGTCTACGAGCAGTACTTC
CASRAHSGQVYEQYF
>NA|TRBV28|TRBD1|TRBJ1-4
TGTGCCAGCAGTGGCAACAGGGGACCCCGTGGAAAACTGTTTTTT
CASSGNRGPRGKLFF
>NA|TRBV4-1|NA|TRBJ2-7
TGCGCCAGCAGCCTCTCCGGGACTGATCCCTACGAGCAGTACTTC
CASSLSGTDPYEQYF
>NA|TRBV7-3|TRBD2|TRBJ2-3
TGTGCCAGCAGCCGCCACGGGCGGGGGGGCTGGGCAGATACGCAGTATTTT
CASSRHGRGGWADTQYF
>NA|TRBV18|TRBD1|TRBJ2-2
TGTGCCAGCTCACCGAGGACAGGGCTAACCGGGGAGCTGTTTTTT
CASSPRTGLTGELFF
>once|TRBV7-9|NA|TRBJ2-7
TGTGCCAGCAGCGCACAGGACCTCTCCTACGAGCAGTACTTC
CASSAQDLSYEQYF
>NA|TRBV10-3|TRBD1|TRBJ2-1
TGTGCCACCTACGGACAGGGTATTTTCTCCTACAATGAGCAGTTCTTC
CATYGQGIFSYNEQFF
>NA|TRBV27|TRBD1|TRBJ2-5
TGTGCCAGCAGTACAGGGGACCTCCAAGAGACCCAGTACTTC
CASSTGDLQETQYF
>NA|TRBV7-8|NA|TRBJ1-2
TGTGCCAGCAGCTTAGAGCCTCCCCCCTCGGCTAACTATGGCTACACCTTC
CASSLEPPPSANYGYTF
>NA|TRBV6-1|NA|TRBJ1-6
TGTGCCAGCAGTGAACGTAGGGCTCCGGGGAATTCACCCCTCCACTTT
CASSERRAPGNSPLHF
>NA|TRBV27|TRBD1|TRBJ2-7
TGTGCCAGCAAGCAGGGGGCGTCCTACGAGCAGTACTTC
CASKQGASYEQYF
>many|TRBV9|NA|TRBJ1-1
TGTGCCAGCAGCGTAGCCCCATCCGGGGGGACCCCTGAAGCTTTCTTT
CASSVAPSGGTPEAFF
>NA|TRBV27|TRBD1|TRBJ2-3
TGTGCCAGCAGTTTACGAGGGACAGGGGTTAGAAAAAACACAGATACGCAGTATTTT
CASSLRGTGVRKNTDTQYF
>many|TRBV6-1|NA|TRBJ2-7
TGTGCCAGCAGTGAAGCGGGATTCTACGAGCAGTACTTC
CASSEAGFYEQYF
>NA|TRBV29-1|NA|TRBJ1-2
TGCAGCGTTGCAGGGTTTGATGGCTACACCTTC
CSVAGFDGYTF
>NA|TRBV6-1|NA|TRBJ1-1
TGTGCCAGCAGTGTGGTGGGGGTGAACACTGAAGCTTTCTTT
CASSVVGVNTEAFF
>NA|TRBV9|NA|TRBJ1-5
TGTGCCAGCTCCTCTGGGGCCAATCAGCCCCAGCATTTT
CASSSGANQPQHF
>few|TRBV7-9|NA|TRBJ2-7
TGTGCCAGCAGCTGGACAGAAATGAAATACGAGCAGTACTTC
CASSWTEMKYEQYF
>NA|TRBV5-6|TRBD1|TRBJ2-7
TGTGCCAGCAGCAGGATGGGACAGGGAAACTACGAGCAGTACTTC
CASSRMGQGNYEQYF
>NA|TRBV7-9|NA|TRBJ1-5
TGTGCCAGCAGCTTAGGCGAGGGGGAGAGCAATCAGCCCCAGCATTTT
CASSLGEGESNQPQHF
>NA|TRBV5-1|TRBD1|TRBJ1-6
TGCGCCAGCAGTGAAACAGGGGATTGGTCCTATAATTCACCCCTCCACTTT
CASSETGDWSYNSPLHF
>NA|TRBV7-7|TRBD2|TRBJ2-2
TGTGCTAGCAGCCCAAGAAGCGGGGGAGGGGAGCTGTTTTTT
CASSPRSGGGELFF
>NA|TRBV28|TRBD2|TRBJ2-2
TGTGCCAGCAGTTTATTTGCTAGCGGCGGGGAGCTGTTTTTT
CASSLFASGGELFF
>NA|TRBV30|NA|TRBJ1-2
TGTGCCTGGAGTCCCCAGGGACTAAACTATGGCTACACCTTC
CAWSPQGLNYGYTF
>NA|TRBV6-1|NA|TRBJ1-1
TGTGCCAGCAGTGTTTCGGGTTACACTGAAGCTTTCTTT
CASSVSGYTEAFF
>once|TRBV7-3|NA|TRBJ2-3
TGTGCCAGCAGCTTAATGGGTCAGGGCACAGATACGCAGTATTTT
CASSLMGQGTDTQYF
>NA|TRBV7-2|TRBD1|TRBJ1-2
TGTGCCAGCAGCTTGGGGACAGGAGCTAACTATGGCTACACCTTC
CASSLGTGANYGYTF
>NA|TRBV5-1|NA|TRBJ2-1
TGCGCCAGCAGTAGGTGGGGGCCAGGTGAGCAGTTCTTC
CASSRWGPGEQFF
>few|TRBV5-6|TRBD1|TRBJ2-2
TGTGCCAGCAGCAGTGACAGGGCGAACACCGGGGAGCTGTTTTTT
CASSSDRANTGELFF
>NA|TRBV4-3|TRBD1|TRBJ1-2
TGCGCCAGCAGCCAAGGGACAGGGGGTCTGAACTATGGTTACACCTTC
CASSQGTGGLNYGYTF
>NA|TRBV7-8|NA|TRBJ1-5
TGTGCCAGCAGCTTAGTGGGTATGGGATCTCAGCCCCAGCATTTT
CASSLVGMGSQPQHF
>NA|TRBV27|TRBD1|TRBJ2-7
TGTGCCAGCAGTCACAGACAGGGGGTCTACGAGCAGTACTTC
CASSHRQGVYEQYF
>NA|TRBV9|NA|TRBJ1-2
TGTGCCAGCAGCCCACTCCTTTATGGCTACACCTTC
CASSPLLYGYTF
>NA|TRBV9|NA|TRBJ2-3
TGTGCCAGCAGCGCCACTACCCCGAGCACAGATACGCAGTATTTT
CASSATTPSTDTQYF
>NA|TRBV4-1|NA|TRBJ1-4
TGCGCCAGCAGGGGAGTCGGGGCAACTAATGAAAAACTGTTTTTT
CASRGVGATNEKLFF
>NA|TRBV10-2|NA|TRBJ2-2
TGCGCCAGCAGTGACCGGAACACCGGGGAGCTGTTTTTT
CASSDRNTGELFF
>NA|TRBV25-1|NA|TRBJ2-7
TGTGCCAGCAGTGAATTTGGGGCCTACGAGCAGTACTTC
CASSEFGAYEQYF